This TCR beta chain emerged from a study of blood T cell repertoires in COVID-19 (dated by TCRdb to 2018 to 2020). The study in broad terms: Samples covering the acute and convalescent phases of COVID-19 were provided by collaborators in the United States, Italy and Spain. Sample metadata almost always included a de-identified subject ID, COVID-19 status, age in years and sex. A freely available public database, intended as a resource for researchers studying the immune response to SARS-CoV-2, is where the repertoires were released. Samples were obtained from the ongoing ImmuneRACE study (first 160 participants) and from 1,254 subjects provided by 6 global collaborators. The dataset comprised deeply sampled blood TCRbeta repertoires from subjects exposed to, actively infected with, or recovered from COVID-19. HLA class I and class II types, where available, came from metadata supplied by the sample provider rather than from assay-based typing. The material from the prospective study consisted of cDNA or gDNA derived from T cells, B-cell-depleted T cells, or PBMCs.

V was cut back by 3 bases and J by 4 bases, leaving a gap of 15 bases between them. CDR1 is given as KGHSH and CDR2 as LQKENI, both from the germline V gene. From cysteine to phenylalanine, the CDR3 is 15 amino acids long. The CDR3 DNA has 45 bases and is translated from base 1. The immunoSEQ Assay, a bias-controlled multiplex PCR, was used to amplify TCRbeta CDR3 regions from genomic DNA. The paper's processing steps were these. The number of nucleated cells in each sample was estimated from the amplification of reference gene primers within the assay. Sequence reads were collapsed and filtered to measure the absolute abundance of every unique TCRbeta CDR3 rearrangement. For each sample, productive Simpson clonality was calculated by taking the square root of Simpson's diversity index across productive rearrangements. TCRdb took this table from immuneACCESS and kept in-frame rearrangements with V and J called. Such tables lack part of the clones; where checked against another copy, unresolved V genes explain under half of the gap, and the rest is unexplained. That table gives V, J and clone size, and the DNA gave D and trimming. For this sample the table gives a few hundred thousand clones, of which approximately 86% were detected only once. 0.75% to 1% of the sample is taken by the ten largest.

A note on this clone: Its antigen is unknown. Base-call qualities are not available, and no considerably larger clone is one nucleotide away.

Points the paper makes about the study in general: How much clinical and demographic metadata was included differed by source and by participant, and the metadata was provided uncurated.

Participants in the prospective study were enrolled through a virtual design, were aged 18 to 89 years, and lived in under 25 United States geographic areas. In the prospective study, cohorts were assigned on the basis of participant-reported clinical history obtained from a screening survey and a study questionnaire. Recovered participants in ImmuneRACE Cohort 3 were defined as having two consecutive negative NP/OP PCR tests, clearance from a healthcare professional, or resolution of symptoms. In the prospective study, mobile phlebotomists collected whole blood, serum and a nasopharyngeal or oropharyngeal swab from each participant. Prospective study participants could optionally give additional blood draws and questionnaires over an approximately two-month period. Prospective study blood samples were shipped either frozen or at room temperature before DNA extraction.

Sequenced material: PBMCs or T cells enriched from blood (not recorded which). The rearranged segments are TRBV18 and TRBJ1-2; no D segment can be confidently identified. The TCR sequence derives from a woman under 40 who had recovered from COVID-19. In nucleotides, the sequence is TGTGCCAGCTCACCTCCCCGATCCGTAGTCTATGGCTACACCTTC. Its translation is CASSPPRSVVYGYTF.